These T cell receptor beta chains were read from a single sample in a study of regulatory dendritic cells for organ transplantation. No cognate antigen is known for these TCRs. Profiling relied on immunoSEQ multiplex PCR, and the TCRdb table lists in-frame clones only, not all of them. The repertoire consists of around 19,000 clones, with approximately 85% occurring once and the leading ten covering 0.68%. Material: naive CD4+ T cells from blood cultured with regulatory dendritic cells. These TCRs come from a human donor in good health. The CDR3 runs from the conserved cysteine through the conserved F or W. Fields, in order: D gene, CDR3 length, V gene, J gene, clone size, CDR3 protein, CDR3 DNA. D genes are given only for firm matches. The size entry is marked missing in some rows and otherwise reads once, few, many or a size class.

>NA|15|TRBV29-1|TRBJ1-1|once
CSVDFPSRDKYEAFF
TGCAGCGTTGATTTCCCGTCGCGGGACAAGTATGAAGCTTTCTTT
>NA|14|TRBV19|TRBJ1-1|NA
CASSPIIKNTEAFF
TGTGCCAGTAGCCCCATAATCAAGAACACTGAAGCTTTCTTT
>NA|14|TRBV19|TRBJ2-5|NA
CASTPLGGAETQYF
TGTGCCAGTACCCCCCTTGGTGGCGCAGAGACCCAGTACTTC
>NA|10|TRBV6-6|TRBJ1-3|NA
CASADSTIYF
TGTGCCAGCGCCGACAGTACCATATATTTT
>NA|14|TRBV19|TRBJ2-2|NA
CASSIQGEIGELFF
TGTGCCAGTAGTATACAGGGAGAAATCGGGGAGCTGTTTTTT
>TRBD1|17|TRBV18|TRBJ1-1|once
CASSPLGQDLTNTEAFF
TGTGCCAGCTCACCACTGGGACAGGACTTGACGAACACTGAAGCTTTCTTT
>TRBD1|16|TRBV4-2|TRBJ2-3|NA
CASSQGERGPRDTQYF
TGTGCCAGCAGCCAAGGGGAGAGGGGGCCCCGAGATACGCAGTATTTT
>TRBD1|15|TRBV5-4|TRBJ1-2|NA
CASSGPRTGNYGYTF
TGTGCCAGCAGCGGGCCCCGGACAGGGAACTATGGCTACACCTTC
>NA|14|TRBV19|TRBJ1-1|NA
CASSVDGMNTEAFF
TGTGCCAGTAGTGTTGACGGTATGAACACTGAAGCTTTCTTT
>NA|14|TRBV29-1|TRBJ1-1|NA
CSVEVQGRNTEAFF
TGCAGCGTTGAAGTCCAGGGGAGGAACACTGAAGCTTTCTTT
>TRBD2|17|TRBV11-2|TRBJ2-3|NA
CASSLGKRGSRTDTQYF
TGTGCCAGCAGCTTAGGGAAGCGGGGGTCGCGCACAGATACGCAGTATTTT
>NA|12|TRBV11-2|TRBJ2-3|NA
CASSRDRDTQYF
TGTGCCAGCAGCCGCGATAGGGATACGCAGTATTTT
>NA|14|TRBV9|TRBJ2-7|NA
CASSEGPPFWEQYF
TGTGCCAGCAGCGAAGGACCCCCATTTTGGGAGCAGTACTTC
>NA|11|TRBV7-9|TRBJ1-2|NA
CASSAGYGYTF
TGTGCCAGCAGCGCCGGCTATGGCTACACCTTC
>TRBD2|15|TRBV28|TRBJ2-7|NA
CASSLSTGGWREQYF
TGTGCCAGCAGTTTATCTACCGGGGGGTGGCGGGAGCAGTACTTC
>NA|15|TRBV18|TRBJ2-2|NA
CASSTIAANTGELFF
TGTGCCAGCTCAACAATCGCAGCGAACACCGGGGAGCTGTTTTTT
>TRBD2|15|TRBV27|TRBJ2-2|NA
CATRSGLAGVGELFF
TGTGCCACCAGATCGGGACTAGCGGGAGTCGGGGAGCTGTTTTTT
>NA|13|TRBV7-3|TRBJ1-1|NA
CASSLGAGAEAFF
TGTGCCAGCAGCTTAGGGGCAGGAGCTGAAGCTTTCTTT
>TRBD1|13|TRBV6-5|TRBJ1-2|NA
CASSRGQGEGYTF
TGTGCCAGCAGCCGGGGACAGGGTGAGGGCTACACCTTC
>TRBD1|14|TRBV10-2|TRBJ1-3|NA
CASSFGQGRDTIYF
TGCGCCAGCAGTTTCGGACAGGGGAGAGACACCATATATTTT
>TRBD2|18|TRBV4-1|TRBJ2-7|NA
CASSKTHPALAVPYEQYF
TGCGCCAGCAGCAAGACCCACCCGGCACTAGCGGTGCCCTACGAGCAGTACTTC
>NA|13|TRBV5-5|TRBJ1-2|once
CASSLDISYGYTF
TGTGCCAGCAGCTTGGACATTTCCTATGGCTACACCTTC
>NA|16|TRBV5-8|TRBJ2-4|NA
CASSLGNLRAKNIQYF
TGTGCCAGCAGCCTCGGGAATCTCCGGGCCAAAAACATTCAGTACTTC
>TRBD2|15|TRBV7-9|TRBJ2-7|NA
CASSLELAGVYEQYF
TGTGCCAGCAGCTTAGAACTAGCGGGAGTGTACGAGCAGTACTTC
>NA|17|TRBV4-1|TRBJ1-3|once
CASSQSQGGALGNTIYF
TGCGCCAGCAGCCAAAGTCAGGGTGGGGCCCTGGGAAACACCATATATTTT
>NA|15|TRBV15|TRBJ1-6|NA
CATSRPGRANSPLHF
TGTGCCACCAGCCGTCCTGGGAGGGCCAATTCACCCCTCCACTTT
>TRBD1|15|TRBV19|TRBJ2-5|NA
CASSSPGQAEETQYF
TGTGCCAGTAGTAGTCCGGGACAGGCTGAAGAGACCCAGTACTTC
>NA|16|TRBV5-1|TRBJ2-1|NA
CASSLAGLNSYNEQFF
TGCGCCAGCAGCTTGGCCGGGCTAAACTCCTACAATGAGCAGTTCTTC